The 13 T cell receptor beta chains given below trace back to one sample, sequenced in a study of T cell responses to AZD1222 COVID-19 vaccine. Assay: immunoSEQ multiplex PCR; the TCRdb copy retains only in-frame clones and omits some. Among 100,000 or so clones listed, approximately 88% were seen once. The input for sequencing was peripheral blood, taken on day 0 of AZD1222 vaccination. The receptors were sampled from an adult in good health.

This chain links TRBV7-9 with TRBJ1-3; D call uncertain. This CDR3 comprises 14 residues. CDR1 is SEHNR, CDR2 FQNEAQ, per germline (reference sequence). V lost 1 base to trimming and J lost 3 bases, with 7 bases between them. CDR3 sequence: CASSLVGDGNTIYF. In DNA form, the CDR3 reads TGTGCCAGCAGCTTAGTTGGGGATGGAAACACCATATATTTT.

This sequence joins TRBV27 and TRBJ2-1, with D perhaps TRBD1 (6 bases). Trimming stripped 6 bases from V and 6 bases from J, with 15 bases between. CDR1 MNHEY and CDR2 SMNVEV come from the germline V gene (reference sequence). This CDR3 is built from 14 residues. The CDR3 is CASSLAIRGNEQFF. For the CDR3, the DNA is TGTGCCAGCAGCCTCGCCATCAGGGGCAATGAGCAGTTCTTC.

This chain links TRBV18 with TRBJ1-2; TRBD1 is a possible D gene (5 bases). V was clipped by 1 base and J by 1 base, with 10 bases between them. Germline values: CDR1 KGHSH, CDR2 LQKENI. The CDR3 is 15 amino acids. As DNA, the CDR3 is TGTGCCAGCTCACCACTGCGACAGCTTAACTATGGCTACACCTTC. It translates to CASSPLRQLNYGYTF.

The CDR3 spells CASSQEIAWDRPTEAFF. CDR3 sequence (DNA): TGCGCCAGCAGCCAAGAAATAGCTTGGGACAGGCCAACTGAAGCTTTCTTT. The V and J genes are TRBV4-3 and TRBJ1-1; 8 bases align to TRBD1. The V and J ends lost 0 bases and 5 bases, in that order; junction bases with no gene match: 11. CDR3 length: 17 amino acids. Germline V gene data show CDR1 as LGHNA and CDR2 as YSLEER.

The V call is TRBV4-1, the J call TRBJ2-7; the match to TRBD1 covers 9 bases. The CDR3 contains 17 residues. CDR1 and CDR2 (germline): MGHRA, YSYEKL. The junction had 9 bases not matched to a gene; V was cut back by 1 base and J by 2 bases. CDR3 sequence reads: CASSQVPGQGGTYEQYF. The CDR3 region has the DNA TGCGCCAGCAGCCAAGTACCGGGACAGGGAGGAACCTACGAGCAGTACTTC.

Only a few counts were recorded for this clone. V usage is TRBV27 and J usage is TRBJ2-2; D remains ambiguous. Germline CDR1 reads MNHEY; CDR2 reads SMNVEV (reference sequence). CDR3 size: 13 residues. The ends were cut back, 5 bases at V and 1 base at J, with 5 bases in the middle. The CDR3 is CASSKLNTGELFF. CDR3 in DNA: TGTGCCAGCAGTAAACTGAACACCGGGGAGCTGTTTTTT.

V gene TRBV7-8 combines with J gene TRBJ2-1; D remains ambiguous. Trimming left V 2 bases short and J 10 bases short, with 9 bases between. Germline CDR1 and CDR2: SGHVS and FQNEAQ. This CDR3 spans 12 amino acids. In DNA, the CDR3 is TGTGCCAGCAGCTTACCCGGCAGCGAGCAGTTCTTC. Translated, it gives CASSLPGSEQFF.

This chain uses TRBV5-1 with TRBJ2-5; 9 bases are a match to TRBD2. This CDR3 is built from 16 residues. The V gene end was trimmed by 1 base and the J gene end by 5 bases; junction bases not matched to a gene: 9. CDR1 is SGHRS and CDR2 is YFSETQ in the germline V gene. CDR3: CASSLLASGVRETQYF. CDR3 nucleotide sequence: TGCGCCAGCAGCTTGCTCGCTAGCGGGGTACGGGAGACCCAGTACTTC.

The chain links TRBV7-9 to TRBJ1-1; 7 nucleotides align to TRBD1. Germline V gene sequence: CDR1 SEHNR, CDR2 FQNEAQ (reference sequence). V trimming: 5 bases; J trimming: 4 bases; junction bases outside the gene matches: 10. The CDR3 consists of 15 residues. The CDR3 DNA reads TGTGCCAGCAGCCCTCGTGAGGGGGCGAGCACTGAAGCTTTCTTT. Its translation is CASSPREGASTEAFF. Looking up the rest from reference TRBV7-9 and TRBJ1-1 gives the full variable domain: DTGVSQNPRHKITKRGQNVTFRCDPISEHNRLYWYRQTLGQGPEFLTYFQNEAQLEKSRLLSDRFSAERPKGSFSTLEIQRTEQGDSAMYLCASSPREGASTEAFFGQGTRLTVV.

This rearrangement joins TRBV5-6 to TRBJ1-2; the match to TRBD1 covers 8 bases. Germline trimming cut 4 bases from V and 5 bases from J; bases unmatched to any gene: 4. From germline, CDR1 is SGHDT and CDR2 YYEEEE. This CDR3 comprises 13 residues. CDR3 residues: CASSPRTGYGYTF. As DNA, the CDR3 is TGTGCCAGCAGCCCCCGGACAGGGTATGGCTACACCTTC.

CDR3 region: CASSLAINRETQYF. The CDR3 nucleotides read TGTGCCAGCAGCTTAGCAATCAATAGGGAGACCCAGTACTTC. The chain carries TRBV7-8 and TRBJ2-5, with unresolved D. Per germline, CDR1 SGHVS and CDR2 FQNEAQ. This CDR3 has 14 residues. Between the trimmed V and J ends, which lost 0 bases and 5 bases, there was a span of 10 bases.

The rearrangement uses TRBV5-5 and TRBJ1-3; D remains ambiguous. CDR3 length equals 16 residues. Germline-derived CDR1 and CDR2 are SGHKS and YYEKEE (reference sequence). V was clipped by 0 bases and J by 2 bases, with 12 bases between them. CDR3 bases: TGTGCCAGCAGCTTGGCAACCTTCAGAGCTGGAAACACCATATATTTT. Its protein is CASSLATFRAGNTIYF.

There are a few counts of this clone. V is TRBV5-4 and J is TRBJ2-1; perhaps TRBD2 as D (6 bases). The CDR3 runs to 15 residues. Germline CDR1 reads SGHNT; CDR2 reads YYREEE (reference sequence). Trimming cost V 1 base and J 7 bases, with 15 bases left between them. CDR3 in amino acids: CASSLRRDVQNEQFF. CDR3 nucleotides: TGTGCCAGCAGCTTGAGGCGGGATGTCCAGAATGAGCAGTTCTTC.